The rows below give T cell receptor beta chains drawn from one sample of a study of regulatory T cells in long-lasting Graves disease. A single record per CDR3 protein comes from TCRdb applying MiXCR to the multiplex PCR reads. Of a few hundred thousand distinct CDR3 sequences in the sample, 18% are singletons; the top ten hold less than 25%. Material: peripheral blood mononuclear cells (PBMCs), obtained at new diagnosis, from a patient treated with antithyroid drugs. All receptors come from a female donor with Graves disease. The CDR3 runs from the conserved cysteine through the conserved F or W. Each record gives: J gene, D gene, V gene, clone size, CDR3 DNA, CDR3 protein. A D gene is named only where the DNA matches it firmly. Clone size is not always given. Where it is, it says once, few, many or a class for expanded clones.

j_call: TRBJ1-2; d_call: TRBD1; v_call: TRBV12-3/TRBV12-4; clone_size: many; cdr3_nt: TGTGCCAGCAGTTGGACCGCCGGGACAGGGTATGGCTACACCTTC; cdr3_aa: CASSWTAGTGYGYTF
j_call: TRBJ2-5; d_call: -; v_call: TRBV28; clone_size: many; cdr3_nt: TGTGCCAGCAGCCTAGTCCAAGAGACCCAGTACTTC; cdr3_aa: CASSLVQETQYF
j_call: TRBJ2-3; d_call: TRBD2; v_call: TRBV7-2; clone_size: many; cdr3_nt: TGTGCCAGCAGTAGACAGGGGGAACTAGCGGGAGGAAGGACAGATACGCAGTATTTT; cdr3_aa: CASSRQGELAGGRTDTQYF
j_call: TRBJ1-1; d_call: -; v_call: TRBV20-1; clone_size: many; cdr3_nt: TGCAGTGCTAGACCCGGGAAGGCGGGTTTGTCTGAAGCTTTCTTT; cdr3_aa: CSARPGKAGLSEAFF
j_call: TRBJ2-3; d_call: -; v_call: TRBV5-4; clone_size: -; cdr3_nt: TGTGCCAGCAGCGAAGGAGGTAGCGGCAGCACAGATACGCAGTATTTT; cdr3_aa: CASSEGGSGSTDTQYF
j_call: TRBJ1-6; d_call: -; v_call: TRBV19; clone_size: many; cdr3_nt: TGTGCCAGTAGTGTACACGGTACTCGTAATTCACCCCTCCACTTT; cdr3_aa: CASSVHGTRNSPLHF
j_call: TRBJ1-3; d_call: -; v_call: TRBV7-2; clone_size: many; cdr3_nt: TGTGCCAGCAGCTTAGTCGGCAGCCCTGGAAACACCATATATTTT; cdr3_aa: CASSLVGSPGNTIYF
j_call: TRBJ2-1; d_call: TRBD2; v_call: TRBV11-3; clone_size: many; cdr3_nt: TGTGCCAGCAGTTTCTCCGGACTAGCCAATGAGCAGTTCTTC; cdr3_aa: CASSFSGLANEQFF
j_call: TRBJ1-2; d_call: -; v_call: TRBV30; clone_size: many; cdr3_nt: TGTGCCTGGAGTGGGCAGCAAGGGGCTGGCTACACCTTC; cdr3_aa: CAWSGQQGAGYTF
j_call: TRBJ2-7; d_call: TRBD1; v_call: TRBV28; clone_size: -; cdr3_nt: TGTGCCAGCAGTCCCCCGGGGACAGGGGGCATTTACGAGCAGTACTTC; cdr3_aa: CASSPPGTGGIYEQYF
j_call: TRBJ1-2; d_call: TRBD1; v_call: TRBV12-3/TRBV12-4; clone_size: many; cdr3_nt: TGTGCCAGCAGTTTCAGGGGGCCTATCGGCTACACCTTC; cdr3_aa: CASSFRGPIGYTF
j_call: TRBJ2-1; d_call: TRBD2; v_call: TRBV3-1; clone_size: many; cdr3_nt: TGTGCCAGCAGCCTCGGGACTAGCGGGAAAAATGAGCAGTTCTTC; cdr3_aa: CASSLGTSGKNEQFF
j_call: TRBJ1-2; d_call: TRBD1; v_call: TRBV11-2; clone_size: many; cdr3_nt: TGTGCCAGCAGCTTACCAGGGGGCCGGGGCTACACCTTC; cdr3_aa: CASSLPGGRGYTF
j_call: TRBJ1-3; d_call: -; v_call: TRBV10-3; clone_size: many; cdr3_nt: TGTGCCATCAGTGAGTCGGAAGGGGCCGTCTCTGGAAACACCATATATTTT; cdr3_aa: CAISESEGAVSGNTIYF
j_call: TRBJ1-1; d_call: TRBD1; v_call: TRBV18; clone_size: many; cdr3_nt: TGTGCCAGCTCAGCCCGGGACAGGGCGAGTGCCGCTGAAGCTTTCTTT; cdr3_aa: CASSARDRASAAEAFF
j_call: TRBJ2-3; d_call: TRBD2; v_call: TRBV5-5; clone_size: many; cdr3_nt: TGTGCCAGCAGCTCCCCTAGGTTACTAGCGGACACAGATACGCAGTATTTT; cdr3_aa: CASSSPRLLADTDTQYF
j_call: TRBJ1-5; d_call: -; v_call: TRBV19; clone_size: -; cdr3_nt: TGTGCCACCTCCGTCGAAGGGGGTATAGGCAATCAGCCCCAGCATTTT; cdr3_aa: CATSVEGGIGNQPQHF
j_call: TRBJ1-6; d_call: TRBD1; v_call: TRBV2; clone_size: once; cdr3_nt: TGTGCCAGCAGTGAGACAGGGGTACGGTCACCCCTCCACTTT; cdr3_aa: CASSETGVRSPLHF
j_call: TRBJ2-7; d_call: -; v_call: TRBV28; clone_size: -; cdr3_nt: TGTGCCAGCAGTTTCCAGGATGTCTACGAGCAGTACTTC; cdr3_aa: CASSFQDVYEQYF
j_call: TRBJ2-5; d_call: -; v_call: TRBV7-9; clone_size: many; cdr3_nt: TGTGCCAGCAGCTTACGCGGGGCATATGGAGAGACCCAGTACTTC; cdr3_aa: CASSLRGAYGETQYF
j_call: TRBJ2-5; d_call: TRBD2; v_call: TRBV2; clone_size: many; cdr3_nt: TGTGCCAGCACTTGGACTAGCGCTAAAGAGACCCAGTACTTC; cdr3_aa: CASTWTSAKETQYF
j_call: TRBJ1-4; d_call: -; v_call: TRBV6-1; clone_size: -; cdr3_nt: TGTGCCAGCAGTGAAGGAGGGGGTGGTGAAAAACTGTTTTTT; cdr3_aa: CASSEGGGGEKLFF
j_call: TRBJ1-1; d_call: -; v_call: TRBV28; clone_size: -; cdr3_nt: TGTGCCAGCAGATCCGCGGTCCACGGCACTGAAGCTTTCTTT; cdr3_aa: CASRSAVHGTEAFF
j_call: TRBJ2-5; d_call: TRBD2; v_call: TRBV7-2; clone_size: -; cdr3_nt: TGTGCCAGCAGCTTAGGTCCACCGGGAGGGTCTGAGACCCAGTACTTC; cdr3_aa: CASSLGPPGGSETQYF
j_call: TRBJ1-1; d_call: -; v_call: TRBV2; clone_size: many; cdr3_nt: TGTGCCAGCGAAGGGGGTTTTGACACTGAAGCTTTCTTT; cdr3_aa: CASEGGFDTEAFF
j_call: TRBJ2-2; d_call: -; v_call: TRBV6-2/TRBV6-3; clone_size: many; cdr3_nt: TGTGCCAGCAGTCCGGGTGGGGGGAACCACGGGGAGCTGTTTTTT; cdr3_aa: CASSPGGGNHGELFF
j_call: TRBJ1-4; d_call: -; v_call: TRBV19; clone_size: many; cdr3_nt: TGTGCCAGTAGTGCCACAGGGAACACTAATGAAAAACTGTTTTTT; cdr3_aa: CASSATGNTNEKLFF
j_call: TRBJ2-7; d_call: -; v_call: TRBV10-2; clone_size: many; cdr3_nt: TGCGGTAGACAGGAGACCGGGACTGGGGGTTACGAGCAGTACTTC; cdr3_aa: CGRQETGTGGYEQYF
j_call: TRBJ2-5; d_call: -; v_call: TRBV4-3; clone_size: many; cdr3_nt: TGCGCCAGCAGCCAAGGAGGCCGACAAGAGACCCAGTACTTC; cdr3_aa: CASSQGGRQETQYF